This T cell receptor (beta chain) was captured in a study of CXCR3-negative and CXCR3-positive naive CD8 T cells. Study findings and constraints: Researchers report that CXCR3-positive naive cells carry more hydrophobic TRB CDR3s than CXCR3-negative naive cells. Both naive subsets had comparably high diversity; memory CD8+ cells much lower.

Germline loops: CDR1 SGHRS, CDR2 YFSETQ. This CDR3 has 11 residues. By phenotype, naive CD8+ T cells were CD45RO-CCR7+CD27+CD95-. The authors made the TRB cDNA libraries by 5' RACE using UMI labels. TCRdb derives one entry per CDR3 protein from the 5' RACE reads, leaving out DNA. This sample's table reports around 140,000 distinct CDR3 sequences. Concerning this clonotype: The antigen remains unidentified.

The clonotype was recovered from a human donor in good health. Some clones in this sample may be carry-over from other donors' samples. V is TRBV5-1 and J is TRBJ1-2. The material sequenced was naive CXCR3+ CD8+ T cells from blood. The subset was: CD45RO-CCR7+CD27+CD95- naive CD8+ T cells expressing CXCR3 (TNR3+). The CDR3 sequence is CASSGRTGYTF. Variable domain in full (rest from reference TRBV5-1 and TRBJ1-2): KAGVTQTPRYLIKTRGQQVTLSCSPISGHRSVSWYQQTPGQGLQFLFEYFSETQRNKGNFPGRFSGRQFSNSRSEMNVSTLELGDSALYLCASSGRTGYTFGSGTRLTVV.